One and the same sample provided the 13 T cell receptor beta chains below, sequenced in a study of blood T cell repertoires in COVID-19. The data were produced by immunoSEQ multiplex PCR, yet TCRdb's version contains in-frame clones alone and is incomplete. Here the sample spans 65,000 to 75,000 clones, approximately 80% being singletons. The source material was peripheral blood. These receptors were obtained from a human donor in a cohort sampled during active COVID-19.

The J gene is TRBJ2-5, the V gene TRBV19, with 12 bases fitting TRBD2. Losses at the gene ends were 3 bases for V and 5 bases for J; bases not matched to a gene: 7. The CDR3 consists of 16 residues. Germline CDR1 LNHDA, CDR2 SQIVND (reference sequence). The CDR3 DNA is TGTGCCAGTAGTATGACTAGCGGGGGACGGGGGGAGACCCAGTACTTC. Its protein product is CASSMTSGGRGETQYF.

The chain employs TRBV19 and TRBJ1-5; 11 bases line up with TRBD1. Germline V gene sequence: CDR1 LNHDA, CDR2 SQIVND (reference sequence). The V segment lost 0 bases and the J segment 6 bases; nucleotides outside the gene matches: 1. This CDR3 region has 15 residues. Written as DNA, the CDR3 is TGTGCCAGTAGTATAGAGGGACAGGGGGGTCAGCCCCAGCATTTT. Translated, it gives CASSIEGQGGQPQHF.

The gene calls are TRBV5-1 and TRBJ1-4; 11 bases match TRBD1. V shed 7 bases and J 7 bases; nucleotides not matched to a gene: 3. The CDR3 spans 13 residues. From germline, CDR1 is SGHRS and CDR2 YFSETQ. The CDR3 nucleotides read TGCGCCAGCGGGACAGGGGGTGGTGAAAAACTGTTTTTT. Translating it yields CASGTGGGEKLFF.

The table lists this clone with a count of one. The rearrangement joins TRBV7-2 to TRBJ1-1, with a weak D call TRBD1 (5 bases). This CDR3 spans 14 amino acids. Trimming removed 0 bases at V and 4 bases at J, with 9 bases between. CDR1 is SGHTA and CDR2 is FQGNSA in the germline V gene. The CDR3 bases are TGTGCCAGCAGCTTAGCGACGGGGGGCACTGAAGCTTTCTTT. Amino acid sequence: CASSLATGGTEAFF.

V usage is TRBV30 and J usage is TRBJ1-4; D is uncertain. This CDR3 is 12 amino acids long. The V end was cut by 5 bases, the J end by 2 bases, with 6 bases between. CDR1 is GTSNPN, CDR2 SVGIG, per germline (reference sequence). CDR3 DNA sequence: TGTGCCTGGGGCATCACTAATGAAAAACTGTTTTTT. Protein sequence: CAWGITNEKLFF.

This chain joins TRBV4-1 and TRBJ2-6, with D perhaps TRBD1 (6 bases). The germline gives CDR1 MGHRA, CDR2 YSYEKL. V was clipped by 1 base and J by 0 bases, with 10 bases between them. The CDR3 covers 17 residues. CDR3 protein: CASSQGVGASGANVLTF. CDR3 coding DNA: TGCGCCAGCAGCCAAGGGGTGGGGGCCTCTGGGGCCAACGTCCTGACTTTC.

V usage is TRBV6-5 and J usage is TRBJ2-1, with 8 bases matching TRBD1. The CDR3 contains 16 residues. Germline V CDR1 and CDR2: MNHEY, SVGAGI. With 2 bases clipped from V and 8 bases from J, the junction kept 11 bases outside the gene matches. CDR3 sequence: CASSYIPDRVFDEQFF. The CDR3 DNA reads TGTGCCAGCAGTTACATCCCGGACAGGGTCTTCGATGAGCAGTTCTTC.

The J gene is TRBJ1-2, the V gene TRBV3-1 (or the pseudogene TRBV3-2); perhaps TRBD1 as D (6 bases). The CDR3 has 14 residues. Trimming removed 4 bases at V and 8 bases at J, with 17 bases between. Germline loops: CDR1 LGHDT, CDR2 YNNKEL (reference sequence). Here the CDR3 reads CASSRGTGGGGYTF. Written as DNA, the CDR3 is TGTGCCAGCAGCCGAGGAACAGGTGGGGGCGGCTACACCTTC.

This clone was seen a handful of times. The chain recombines TRBV4-1 with TRBJ1-5; maybe TRBD1 (6 bases). This CDR3 has 15 amino acids. Trimming removed 0 bases at V and 10 bases at J, with 16 bases between. Germline V lookup: CDR1 MGHRA, CDR2 YSYEKL. CDR3 in amino acids: CASSQEGGGWAPQHF. The CDR3 DNA follows: TGCGCCAGCAGCCAAGAAGGGGGAGGGTGGGCCCCCCAGCATTTT.

A remark on this clone: The sample contains more than one DNA sequence encoding this CDR3. The genes are TRBV19 and TRBJ1-2, with 7 bases aligning to TRBD1. The junction had 2 bases not matched to a gene; V was cut back by 5 bases and J by 2 bases. CDR1 and CDR2 (germline): LNHDA, SQIVND (reference sequence). This CDR3 contains 13 residues. Here the CDR3 DNA reads TGTGCCAGTAGTCTACAGGGGAACTATGGCTACACCTTC. The encoded protein is CASSLQGNYGYTF.

This clone was counted a single time. The V and J genes are TRBV5-5 and TRBJ2-5, with TRBD2 as a possible D gene (6 bases). The germline CDR1 and CDR2 sequences are SGHKS and YYEKEE (reference sequence). This CDR3 has 16 residues. V was cut by 4 bases and J by 5 bases, with 21 bases left in between. The CDR3 loop reads CASSPFPEGGVETQYF. CDR3 in DNA: TGTGCCAGCAGCCCCTTTCCCGAGGGAGGAGTGGAGACCCAGTACTTC.

J is TRBJ1-2 and V is TRBV19; 8 bases are a match to TRBD1. Unmatched junction bases numbered 11, after V lost 3 bases and J lost 5 bases. Per the germline V gene, CDR1 is LNHDA and CDR2 is SQIVND (reference sequence). The length of the CDR3 is 16 residues. The CDR3 sequence: CASSMGGTGKLYGYTF. The CDR3 DNA reads as TGTGCCAGTAGTATGGGAGGGACAGGAAAACTATATGGCTACACCTTC. Looking up the rest from reference TRBV19 and TRBJ1-2 gives the full variable domain: DGGITQSPKYLFRKEGQNVTLSCEQNLNHDAMYWYRQDPGQGLRLIYYSQIVNDFQKGDIAEGYSVSREKKESFPLTVTSAQKNPTAFYLCASSMGGTGKLYGYTFGSGTRLTVV.

This clone was observed a handful of times. The V gene is TRBV3-1 (or the pseudogene TRBV3-2), the J gene TRBJ2-3; 8 nucleotides match TRBD1. The V gene's germline CDR1 is LGHDT and CDR2 YNNKEL (reference sequence). The J segment lost 2 bases and the V segment lost 4 bases, leaving 5 bases of the junction unmatched. The CDR3 totals 15 residues. The CDR3 sequence: CASSRGTGLTDTQYF. CDR3 bases: TGTGCCAGCAGCCGCGGGACAGGCCTCACAGATACGCAGTATTTT.